This T cell receptor (beta chain) comes out of a study of CD8+ T cells in alopecia areata. About the research overall: Twice daily, treated patients received 5 to 10 mg of oral tofacitinib. Tofacitinib therapy took 6 to 18 months; 6 months off drug came after. Overall study results and limits: Between patients, shared TCR sequences were less clear than in mice. This was possibly due in part to HLA diversity in the patient population.

The CDR3 totals 15 residues. Germline CDR1 is SGHNT and CDR2 is YYREEE (reference sequence). cDNA prepared by RNA extraction and subsequent reverse transcription served as the template for sequencing. The repertoire was sequenced with immunoSEQ multiplex PCR; TCRdb's copy has only in-frame clones and lacks some. This table holds 150,000 or so clones, around 47% found once. As to this clone: Its antigen is unknown.

Lesional scalp punch biopsies and peripheral blood were collected from alopecia areata patients. The V gene is TRBV5-4, the J gene TRBJ2-3; D may correspond to TRBD1 or TRBD2 (5 bases each). The source material was CD4+ T cells sorted from blood. This clonotype was obtained from a human donor with alopecia areata. As DNA, the CDR3 is TGTGCAACCAGGGACCCCATTTATAGCACAGATACGCAGTATTTT. Its translation: CATRDPIYSTDTQYF.